The 5 T cell receptor beta chains below all came from one sample that was sequenced in a study of cytomegalovirus exposure and HLA in healthy donors. Vbeta (60) and Jbeta (13) primers were used in the PCR. Data came from immunoSEQ multiplex PCR; TCRdb stores just in-frame clones and leaves some out. The data show about 130,000 clones, less than 85% seen once. The sequenced material came from PBMCs. The source is a male donor in good health and CMV-seronegative.

The J gene is TRBJ2-7, the V gene TRBV7-9; TRBD1 matches at 9 bases. This CDR3 has 16 residues. With 2 bases clipped from V and 3 bases from J, the junction kept 8 bases outside the gene matches. CDR1 is SEHNR and CDR2 is FQNEAQ in the germline V gene (reference sequence). CDR3: CASSLNPGQGHYEQYF. CDR3 in DNA: TGTGCCAGCAGCTTAAACCCGGGACAGGGCCACTACGAGCAGTACTTC.

This CDR3 reads CASSPSGRGTEAFF. CDR3 bases: TGTGCCAGCAGCCCGTCCGGAAGGGGCACTGAAGCTTTCTTT. The V gene is TRBV9, the J gene TRBJ1-1, with a weak D call TRBD1 (5 bases). The ends were cut back, 4 bases at V and 4 bases at J, with 14 bases in the middle. The CDR3 extends over 14 amino acids. Germline V gene data show CDR1 as SGDLS and CDR2 as YYNGEE.

V and J are TRBV10-3 and TRBJ2-7, with 8 bases that match TRBD1. J lost 0 bases, V lost 3 bases, and 4 bases had no gene match. The CDR3 contains 15 residues. Germline-derived CDR1 and CDR2 are ENHRY and SYGVKD. This CDR3 reads CAISDTDRASYEQYF. In DNA form, the CDR3 reads TGTGCCATCAGTGATACGGACAGGGCCTCCTACGAGCAGTACTTC.

This chain links TRBV11-3 with TRBJ2-3; no definite D call. Germline-derived CDR1 and CDR2 are SGHNT and YENEEA. V was cut by 2 bases and J by 3 bases, with 12 bases left in between. The CDR3 runs to 15 residues. The CDR3 bases are TGTGCCAGCAGCTTAACGAGAGCACAGACAGATACGCAGTATTTT. Amino acid sequence: CASSLTRAQTDTQYF.

V gene TRBV9 combines with J gene TRBJ1-2; 9 bases map to TRBD1. The V gene end was trimmed by 2 bases and the J gene end by 7 bases; junction bases not matched to a gene: 12. Looked up from germline, CDR1 is SGDLS and CDR2 is YYNGEE. There are 16 residues in the CDR3. The CDR3 is CASSVPLRTGDGGYTF. The DNA of the CDR3 is TGTGCCAGCAGCGTCCCTCTTAGGACAGGGGATGGTGGCTACACCTTC. Using reference TRBV9 and TRBJ1-2 for the parts outside the CDR3, the full variable domain is DSGVTQTPKHLITATGQRVTLRCSPRSGDLSVYWYQQSLDQGLQFLIQYYNGEERAKGNILERFSAQQFPDLHSELNLSSLELGDSALYFCASSVPLRTGDGGYTFGSGTRLTVV.